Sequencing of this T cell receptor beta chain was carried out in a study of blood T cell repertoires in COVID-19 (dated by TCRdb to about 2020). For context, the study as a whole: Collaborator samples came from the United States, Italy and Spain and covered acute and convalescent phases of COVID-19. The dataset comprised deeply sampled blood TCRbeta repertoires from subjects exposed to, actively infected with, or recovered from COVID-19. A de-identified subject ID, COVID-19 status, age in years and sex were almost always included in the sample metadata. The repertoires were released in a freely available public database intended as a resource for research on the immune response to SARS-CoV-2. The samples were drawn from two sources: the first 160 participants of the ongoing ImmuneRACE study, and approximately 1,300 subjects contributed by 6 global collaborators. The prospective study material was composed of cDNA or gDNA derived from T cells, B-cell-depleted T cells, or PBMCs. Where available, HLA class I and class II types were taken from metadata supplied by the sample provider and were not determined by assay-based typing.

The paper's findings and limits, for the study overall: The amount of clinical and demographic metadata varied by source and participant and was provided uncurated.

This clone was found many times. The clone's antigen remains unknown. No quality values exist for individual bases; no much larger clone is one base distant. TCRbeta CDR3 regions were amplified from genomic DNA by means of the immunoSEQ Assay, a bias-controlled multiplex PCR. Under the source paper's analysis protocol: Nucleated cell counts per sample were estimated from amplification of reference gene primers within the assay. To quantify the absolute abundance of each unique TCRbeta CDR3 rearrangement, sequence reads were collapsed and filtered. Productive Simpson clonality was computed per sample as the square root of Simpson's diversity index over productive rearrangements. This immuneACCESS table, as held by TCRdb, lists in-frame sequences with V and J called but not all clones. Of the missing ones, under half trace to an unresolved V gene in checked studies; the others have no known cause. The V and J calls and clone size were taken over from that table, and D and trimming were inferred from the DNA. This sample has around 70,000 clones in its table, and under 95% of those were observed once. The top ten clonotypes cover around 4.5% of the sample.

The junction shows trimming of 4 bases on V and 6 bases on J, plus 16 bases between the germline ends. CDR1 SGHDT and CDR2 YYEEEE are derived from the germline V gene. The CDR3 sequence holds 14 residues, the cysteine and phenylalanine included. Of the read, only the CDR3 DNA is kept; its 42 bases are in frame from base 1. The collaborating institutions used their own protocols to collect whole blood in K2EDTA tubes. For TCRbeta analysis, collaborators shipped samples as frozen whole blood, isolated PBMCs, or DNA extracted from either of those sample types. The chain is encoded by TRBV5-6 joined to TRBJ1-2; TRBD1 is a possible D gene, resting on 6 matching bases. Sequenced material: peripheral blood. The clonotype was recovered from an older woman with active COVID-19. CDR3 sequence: CASSPGVGYHGYTF. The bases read TGTGCCAGCAGCCCAGGGGTAGGGTATCATGGCTACACCTTC. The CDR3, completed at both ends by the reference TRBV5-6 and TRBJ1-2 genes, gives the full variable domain DAGVTQSPTHLIKTRGQQVTLRCSPKSGHDTVSWYQQALGQGPQFIFQYYEEEERQRGNFPDRFSGHQFPNYSSELNVNALLLGDSALYLCASSPGVGYHGYTFGSGTRLTVV.